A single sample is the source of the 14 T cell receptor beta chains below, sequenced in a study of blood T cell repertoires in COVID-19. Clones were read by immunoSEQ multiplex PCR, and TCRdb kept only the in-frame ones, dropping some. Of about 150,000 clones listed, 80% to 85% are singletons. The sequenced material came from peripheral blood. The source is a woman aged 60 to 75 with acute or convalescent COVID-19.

CDR3 bases: TGTGCCAGCAGCCTCAACCCCGGGACAGTGAAAATCTACACCTTC. This codes for CASSLNPGTVKIYTF. The rearrangement links TRBV7-2 to TRBJ1-2, with TRBD1 identical over 7 bases. The CDR3 is 15 residues long. From germline, CDR1 is SGHTA and CDR2 FQGNSA. V dropped 5 bases and J dropped 10; count of bases not matched to a gene: 16.

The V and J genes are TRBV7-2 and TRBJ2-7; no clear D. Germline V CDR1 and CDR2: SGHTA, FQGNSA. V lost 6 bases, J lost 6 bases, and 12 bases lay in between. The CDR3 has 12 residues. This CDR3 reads CASSNMGFEQYF. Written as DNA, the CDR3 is TGTGCCAGCAGTAATATGGGCTTCGAGCAGTACTTC. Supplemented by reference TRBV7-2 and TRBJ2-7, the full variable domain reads GAGVSQSPSNKVTEKGKDVELRCDPISGHTALYWYRQSLGQGLEFLIYFQGNSAPDKSGLPSDRFSAERTGGSVSTLTIQRTQQEDSAVYLCASSNMGFEQYFGPGTRLTVT.

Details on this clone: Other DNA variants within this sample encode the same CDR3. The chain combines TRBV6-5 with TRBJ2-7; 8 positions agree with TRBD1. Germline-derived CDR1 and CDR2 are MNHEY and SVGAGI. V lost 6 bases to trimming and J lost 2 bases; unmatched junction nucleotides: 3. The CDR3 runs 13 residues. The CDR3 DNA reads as TGTGCCAGCAGAGGACAGGGAACCTACGAGCAGTACTTC. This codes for CASRGQGTYEQYF.

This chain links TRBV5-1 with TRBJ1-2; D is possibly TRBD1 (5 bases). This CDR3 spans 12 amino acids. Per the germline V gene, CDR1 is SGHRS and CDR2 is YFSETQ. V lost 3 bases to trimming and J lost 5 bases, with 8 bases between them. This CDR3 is CASSSTVYGYTF. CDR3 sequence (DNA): TGCGCCAGCAGCTCGACAGTATATGGCTACACCTTC.

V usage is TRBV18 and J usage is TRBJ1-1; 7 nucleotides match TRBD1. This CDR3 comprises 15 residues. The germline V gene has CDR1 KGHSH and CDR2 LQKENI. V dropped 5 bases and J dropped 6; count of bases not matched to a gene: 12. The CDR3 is CASSSGGTAFAEAFF. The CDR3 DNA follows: TGTGCCAGCTCATCAGGGGGGACGGCATTCGCTGAAGCTTTCTTT.

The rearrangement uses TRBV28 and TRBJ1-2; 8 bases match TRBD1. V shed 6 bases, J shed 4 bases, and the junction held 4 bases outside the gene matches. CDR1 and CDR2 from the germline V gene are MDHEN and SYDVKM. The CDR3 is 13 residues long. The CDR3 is CASRTGVGYGYTF. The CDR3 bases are TGTGCCAGCAGGACAGGGGTCGGCTATGGCTACACCTTC.

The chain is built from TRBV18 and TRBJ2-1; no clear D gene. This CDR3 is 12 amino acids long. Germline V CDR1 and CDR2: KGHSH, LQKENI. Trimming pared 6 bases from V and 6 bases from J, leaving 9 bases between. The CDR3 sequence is CASSPKPNEQFF. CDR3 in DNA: TGTGCCAGCTCCCCGAAGCCCAATGAGCAGTTCTTC.

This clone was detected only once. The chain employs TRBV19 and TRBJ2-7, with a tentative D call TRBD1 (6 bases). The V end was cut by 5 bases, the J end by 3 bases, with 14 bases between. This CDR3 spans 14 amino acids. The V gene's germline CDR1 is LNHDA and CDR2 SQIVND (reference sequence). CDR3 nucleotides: TGTGCCAGTAGTGTCTCCGAGGACAGCTACGAGCAGTACTTC. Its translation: CASSVSEDSYEQYF.

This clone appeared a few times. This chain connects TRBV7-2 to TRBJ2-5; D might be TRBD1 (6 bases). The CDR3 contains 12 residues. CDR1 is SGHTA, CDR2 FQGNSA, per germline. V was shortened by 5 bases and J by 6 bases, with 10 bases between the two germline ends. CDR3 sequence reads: CASSPRGQTQYF. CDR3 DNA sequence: TGTGCCAGCAGCCCCAGGGGTCAGACCCAGTACTTC.

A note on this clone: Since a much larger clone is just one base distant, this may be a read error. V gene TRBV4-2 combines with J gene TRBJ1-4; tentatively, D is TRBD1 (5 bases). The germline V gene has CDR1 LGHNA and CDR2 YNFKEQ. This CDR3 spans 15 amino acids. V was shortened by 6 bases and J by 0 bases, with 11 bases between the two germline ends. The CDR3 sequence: CASSETGATNEKLFF. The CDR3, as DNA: TGTGCCAGCAGTGAAACGGGGGCAACTAATGAAAAACTGTTTTTT.

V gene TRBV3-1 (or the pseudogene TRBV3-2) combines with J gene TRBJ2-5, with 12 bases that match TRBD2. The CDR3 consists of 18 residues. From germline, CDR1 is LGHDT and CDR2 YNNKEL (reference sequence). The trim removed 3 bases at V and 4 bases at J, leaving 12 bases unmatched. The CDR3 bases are TGTGCCAGCAGCCACCTAGCGGGGGGGCTAGGAGAAGGAGAGACCCAGTACTTC. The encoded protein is CASSHLAGGLGEGETQYF.

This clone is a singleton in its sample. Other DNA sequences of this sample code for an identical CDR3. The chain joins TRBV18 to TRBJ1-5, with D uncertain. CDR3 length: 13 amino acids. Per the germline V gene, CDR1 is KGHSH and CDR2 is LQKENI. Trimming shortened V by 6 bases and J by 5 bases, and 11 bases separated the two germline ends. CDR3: CASSSTGDQPQHF. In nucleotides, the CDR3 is TGTGCCAGCTCGTCGACGGGAGATCAGCCCCAGCATTTT.

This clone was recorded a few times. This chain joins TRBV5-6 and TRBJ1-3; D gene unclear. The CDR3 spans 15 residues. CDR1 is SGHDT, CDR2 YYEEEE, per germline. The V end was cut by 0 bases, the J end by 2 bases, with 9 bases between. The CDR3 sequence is CASSLAAVPGNTIYF. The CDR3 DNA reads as TGTGCCAGCAGCTTGGCCGCGGTACCTGGAAACACCATATATTTT.

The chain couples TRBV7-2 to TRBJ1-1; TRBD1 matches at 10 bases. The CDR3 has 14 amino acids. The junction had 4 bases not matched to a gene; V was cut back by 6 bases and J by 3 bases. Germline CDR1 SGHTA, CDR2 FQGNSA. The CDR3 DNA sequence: TGTGCCAGCAGTCGGGACAGGGGAGACACTGAAGCTTTCTTT. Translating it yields CASSRDRGDTEAFF.